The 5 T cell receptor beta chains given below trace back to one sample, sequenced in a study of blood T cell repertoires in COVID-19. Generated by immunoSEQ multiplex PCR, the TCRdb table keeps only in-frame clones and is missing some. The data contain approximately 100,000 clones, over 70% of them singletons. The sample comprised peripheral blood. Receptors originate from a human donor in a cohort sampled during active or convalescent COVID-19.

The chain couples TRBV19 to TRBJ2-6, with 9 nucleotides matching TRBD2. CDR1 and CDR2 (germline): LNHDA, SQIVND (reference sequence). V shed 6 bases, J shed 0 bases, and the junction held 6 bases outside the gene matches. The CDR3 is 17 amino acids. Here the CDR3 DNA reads TGTGCCAGTAGAACTAGCGGGCGCCGCTCTGGGGCCAACGTCCTGACTTTC. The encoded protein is CASRTSGRRSGANVLTF.

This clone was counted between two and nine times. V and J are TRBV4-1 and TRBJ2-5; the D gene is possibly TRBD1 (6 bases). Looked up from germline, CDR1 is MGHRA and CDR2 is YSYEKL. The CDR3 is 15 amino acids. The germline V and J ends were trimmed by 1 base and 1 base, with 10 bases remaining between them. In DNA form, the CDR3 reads TGCGCCAGCAGCCAAGTCGACAGGTCCCAAGAGACCCAGTACTTC. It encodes CASSQVDRSQETQYF.

Here the CDR3 DNA reads TGTGCCAGCAGACACCAATCTTCCGGGACTAGCAGCTACGAGCAGTACTTC. Translating gives CASRHQSSGTSSYEQYF. V and J are TRBV28 and TRBJ2-7; 9 nucleotides agree with TRBD2. Trimming at V came to 6 bases and at J to 3 bases, leaving 15 bases not matched to a gene. This CDR3 is built from 17 residues. CDR1 MDHEN and CDR2 SYDVKM come from the germline V gene.

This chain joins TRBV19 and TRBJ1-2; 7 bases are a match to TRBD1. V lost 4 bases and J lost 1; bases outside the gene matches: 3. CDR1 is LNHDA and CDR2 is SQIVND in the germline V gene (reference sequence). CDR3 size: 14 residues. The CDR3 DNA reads TGTGCCAGTAGTACGGGGGACAGTAACTATGGCTACACCTTC. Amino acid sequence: CASSTGDSNYGYTF. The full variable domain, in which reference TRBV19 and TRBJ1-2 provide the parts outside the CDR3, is DGGITQSPKYLFRKEGQNVTLSCEQNLNHDAMYWYRQDPGQGLRLIYYSQIVNDFQKGDIAEGYSVSREKKESFPLTVTSAQKNPTAFYLCASSTGDSNYGYTFGSGTRLTVV.

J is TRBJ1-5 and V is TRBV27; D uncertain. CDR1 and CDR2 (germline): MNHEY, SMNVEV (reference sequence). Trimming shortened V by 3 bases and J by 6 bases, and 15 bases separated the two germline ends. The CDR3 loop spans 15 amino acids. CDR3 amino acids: CASSLVGIRGQPQHF. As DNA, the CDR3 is TGTGCCAGCAGTTTGGTAGGAATCAGAGGTCAGCCCCAGCATTTT.